Shown below are 9 T cell receptor beta chains from a single sample sequenced in a study of graft-versus-host responses after intestinal transplantation (dated by TCRdb to the early 2020s). Preparation of the library involved the immunoSEQ multiplex PCR assay. TCRdb carries this immuneACCESS record with in-frame sequences only. Its versions omit some clonotypes, under half of them owing to an unresolved V gene in the studies checked, with the rest unexplained. The sample table lists around 2,000 clones, around 81% of them with a count of one. The leading ten clones occupy around 10% of the sample. To isolate intraepithelial and lamina propria lymphocytes from graft specimens, dithiothreitol, EDTA incubations and collagenase D digestion were used. The specimen was ileum tissue, collected 18 days after transplant. The origin of the receptors is a human patient who received an intestinal transplant, so some T cells may come from the graft donor.

The chain has TRBV5-4 and TRBJ2-5; D is ambiguous. Trimming pared 4 bases from V and 2 bases from J, leaving 12 bases between. The germline gives CDR1 SGHNT, CDR2 YYREEE (reference sequence). This CDR3 comprises 14 residues. CDR3 in DNA: TGTGCCAGCAGCCCACATCCAGGTCAAGAGACCCAGTACTTC. It is translated as CASSPHPGQETQYF.

The rearrangement links TRBV10-3 to TRBJ2-5, with TRBD1 identical over 9 bases. From germline, CDR1 is ENHRY and CDR2 SYGVKD. Trimming took 4 bases from V and 3 from J; bases not matched to a gene: 3. This CDR3 contains 14 residues. In nucleotides, the CDR3 is TGTGCCATCAGTGGGAGGACAGGGGAAGAGACCCAGTACTTC. As protein: CAISGRTGEETQYF.

The chain uses TRBV9 and TRBJ1-2; D is unresolved. Germline values: CDR1 SGDLS, CDR2 YYNGEE. V was shortened by 0 bases and J by 2 bases, with 8 bases between the two germline ends. The CDR3 totals 14 residues. The CDR3 spells CASSVAEGNYGYTF. The CDR3, as DNA: TGTGCCAGCAGCGTAGCGGAGGGAAACTATGGCTACACCTTC. The full variable domain, its missing parts supplied by reference TRBV9 and TRBJ1-2, is DSGVTQTPKHLITATGQRVTLRCSPRSGDLSVYWYQQSLDQGLQFLIQYYNGEERAKGNILERFSAQQFPDLHSELNLSSLELGDSALYFCASSVAEGNYGYTFGSGTRLTVV.

The chain has TRBV21-1 and TRBJ2-7; the DNA was not compared with TRBD1, the D call given in the table. TRBV21-1 constitutes a pseudogene. The CDR3 extends over 13 amino acids. The CDR3: CASSKQGSYEQYF. For the CDR3, the DNA is TGTGCCAGCAGCAAACAGGGCTCCTACGAGCAGTACTTC.

The gene calls are TRBV25-1 and TRBJ2-7; no clear D. V dropped 4 bases and J dropped 3 bases, with 16 bases sitting between them. This CDR3 is built from 15 residues. CDR1 is MGHDK, CDR2 SYGVNS, per germline. The CDR3 is CASSGPLDNVYEQYF. The DNA of the CDR3 is TGTGCCAGCAGTGGCCCCCTAGACAACGTCTACGAGCAGTACTTC.

V and J are TRBV25-1 and TRBJ2-3, with 11 bases aligning to TRBD2. V dropped 0 bases and J dropped 2; count of bases not matched to a gene: 4. Germline V CDR1 and CDR2: MGHDK, SYGVNS. This CDR3 is 17 amino acids long. The CDR3 DNA follows: TGTGCCAGCAGTGAATATACTAGCGGGGGTCCCACAGATACGCAGTATTTT. It is translated as CASSEYTSGGPTDTQYF.

This clone was counted a single time. An end of the junction does not agree with germline; a read error may underlie this. The sample contains more than one DNA sequence encoding this CDR3. The chain joins TRBV30 to TRBJ1-2; 9 bases are shared with TRBD1. The CDR3 totals 13 residues. Germline assignment: CDR1 GTSNPN and CDR2 SVGIG (reference sequence). CDR3 loop: CAWSTGTGNGYTF. DNA of the CDR3: TGCGCCTGGAGCACCGGGACAGGGAATGGCTACACCTTC.

The rearrangement uses TRBV25-1 and TRBJ2-2; 9 nucleotides align to TRBD1. The CDR3 runs 15 residues. The V and J ends lost 5 bases and 1 base, in that order; junction bases with no gene match: 2. The V gene's germline CDR1 is MGHDK and CDR2 SYGVNS. Written as DNA, the CDR3 is TGTGCCAGCAGTCCGGGACAGGGGAACACCGGGGAGCTGTTTTTT. It encodes CASSPGQGNTGELFF. The whole variable domain, filled in from reference TRBV25-1 and TRBJ2-2, reads EADIYQTPRYLVIGTGKKITLECSQTMGHDKMYWYQQDPGMELHLIHYSYGVNSTEKGDLSSESTVSRIRTEHFPLTLESARPSHTSQYLCASSPGQGNTGELFFGEGSRLTVL.

This clone was detected once. This chain connects TRBV10-3 to TRBJ2-3; 10 positions agree with TRBD2. Germline CDR1 and CDR2: ENHRY and SYGVKD. The V segment lost 6 bases and the J segment 0 bases; nucleotides outside the gene matches: 0. The CDR3 sequence is 14 residues long. The CDR3 here is CAIRTSGSTDTQYF. The DNA for the CDR3 is TGTGCCATCAGGACTAGCGGGAGCACAGATACGCAGTATTTT.